The present T cell receptor (beta chain) was sequenced within a study of human T cells and chemical hapten exposure (dated by TCRdb to about 2021). As for the study more broadly: For sensitization, 2% DPC in acetone was applied to a roughly 2 cm by roughly 2 cm area of upper inner arm skin. Throughout the approximately 25-week study period, patients were also given weekly therapeutic DPC doses on the scalp. Patch testing was performed on the upper back with Finn chambers containing 0.01% DPC, and the patch tests were scored after 6 days according to International Contact Dermatitis Research Group standards. Most of the patients in the cohort were female, and the cohort covered alopecia areata with under or over 50% scalp involvement, alopecia totalis and alopecia universalis. The libraries were sequenced as a pool, and the TCR yield per sample differed mostly because of small variations in library volumes within the pool. In alopecia patients, the study followed how the peripheral blood TCR repertoire changed in vivo over primary and secondary sensitization to diphenylcyclopropenone (DPC), a hapten. Blood was sampled from patients pre-sensitization (week 0) and at 2, 6 and about 24 weeks after DPC sensitization. Under 30 alopecia patients gave blood for TCR sequencing at one to four time points (pre-sensitization, 2, 6 and 24 weeks).

The library was obtained by RACE. Sequencing was carried out with a NextSeq 500. Library preparation attached unique molecular identifiers to individual cDNA molecules for quantitative, reproducible TCR counting. Each blood RNA sample was used to sequence both TCR alpha and TCR beta chains. Concerning the study's data processing: The median number of TCRs per sample was around 100,000, ranging from about 20,000 to 700,000. The Decombinator software suite was used to annotate V, J and CDR3 in the TCR reads. To make PS versus PT1 abundance plots, every sample was subsampled to the same number of TCRs (28,000). Expanded TCRs were defined as absent before sensitization and observed at least eight times at the 2-week time point. TCRdb trimmed public reads at Q25 via fastp, called clones via MiXCR and kept in-frame beta chains. Rows with one shared CDR3 protein collapse into an entry with the most common genes and DNA. TCRdb's processing, not the authors', yielded these V and J calls. Across this sample there are roughly 90,000 distinct CDR3 sequences, with roughly a tenth seen only once. The ten largest clonotypes hold 1.1% of the sample.

This clonotype was seen ten or more times. No cognate antigen has been identified for it. No base quality values were provided; no much bigger clone lies one nucleotide off. The CDR3 runs 11 residues from the cysteine to the phenylalanine. CDR3 DNA is the only sequence kept; it has 33 bases, read in frame from the first base. The germline ends are 7 bases apart after V is trimmed by 8 bases and J by 3 bases. The germline V gene (reference sequence) supplies CDR1 SEHNR and CDR2 FQNEAQ. The sample's time point label is to be understood as: patch test 3, about 24 weeks after DPC sensitization. The treatment or condition label corresponds to: therapeutic diphenylcyclopropenone sensitization with weekly scalp DPC. At every patch-test visit, the blood draw took place before the patch test was put on. Eligible patients were aged 18 to 70, diagnosed with alopecia, deemed suitable for DPC therapy, and excluded if pregnant. Total RNA was isolated from unfractionated whole blood collected in Tempus Blood RNA tubes.

What the authors observed across the whole study: Because all patients had alopecia, a presumed autoimmune disease, the immune response of the patients might differ from that of healthy individuals. Compared with pre-sensitization or healthy control sets, expanded TCRs formed significantly more large CDR3 similarity clusters, which is consistent with antigen-driven responses. DPC sensitization did not change how many TCRs were above 1 in 1000 frequency, and no evidence was found of alterations in global repertoire structure. After repeated subsampling, the strength of the expansion versus patch-test correlation and the threshold at which it became significant changed. Patch test score was positively correlated with the number of PT1 expanded TCRs, with significance at thresholds 8, 16 and 32 but not at 4.

The V gene is TRBV7-9 and the J gene is TRBJ1-1; confidence is insufficient to name the D gene. The receptor's source is a young woman with alopecia areata. Some clones in this sample may be carry-over from other donors' samples. The material was whole blood, obtained in connection with sensitization to the hapten diphenylcyclopropenone (DPC). The CDR3 amino acid sequence is: CASERDTEAFF. DNA sequence: TGTGCCAGCGAGAGGGACACTGAAGCTTTCTTT.